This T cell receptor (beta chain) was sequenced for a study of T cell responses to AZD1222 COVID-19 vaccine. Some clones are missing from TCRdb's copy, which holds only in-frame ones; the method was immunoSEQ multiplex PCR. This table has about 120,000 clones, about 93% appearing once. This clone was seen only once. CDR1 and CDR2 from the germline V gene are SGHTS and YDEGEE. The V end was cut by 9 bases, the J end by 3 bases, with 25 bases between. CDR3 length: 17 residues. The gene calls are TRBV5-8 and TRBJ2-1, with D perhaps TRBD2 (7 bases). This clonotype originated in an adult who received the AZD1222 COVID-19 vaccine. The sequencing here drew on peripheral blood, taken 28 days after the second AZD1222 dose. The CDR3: CATRLGGAYSYYNEQFF. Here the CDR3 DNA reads TGTGCCACCCGTCTTGGGGGGGCCTATAGCTACTACAATGAGCAGTTCTTC. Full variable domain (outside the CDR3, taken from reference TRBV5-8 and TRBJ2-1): EAGVTQSPTHLIKTRGQQATLRCSPISGHTSVYWYQQALGLGLQFLLWYDEGEERNRGNFPPRFSGRQFPNYSSELNVNALELEDSALYLCATRLGGAYSYYNEQFFGPGTRLTVL.